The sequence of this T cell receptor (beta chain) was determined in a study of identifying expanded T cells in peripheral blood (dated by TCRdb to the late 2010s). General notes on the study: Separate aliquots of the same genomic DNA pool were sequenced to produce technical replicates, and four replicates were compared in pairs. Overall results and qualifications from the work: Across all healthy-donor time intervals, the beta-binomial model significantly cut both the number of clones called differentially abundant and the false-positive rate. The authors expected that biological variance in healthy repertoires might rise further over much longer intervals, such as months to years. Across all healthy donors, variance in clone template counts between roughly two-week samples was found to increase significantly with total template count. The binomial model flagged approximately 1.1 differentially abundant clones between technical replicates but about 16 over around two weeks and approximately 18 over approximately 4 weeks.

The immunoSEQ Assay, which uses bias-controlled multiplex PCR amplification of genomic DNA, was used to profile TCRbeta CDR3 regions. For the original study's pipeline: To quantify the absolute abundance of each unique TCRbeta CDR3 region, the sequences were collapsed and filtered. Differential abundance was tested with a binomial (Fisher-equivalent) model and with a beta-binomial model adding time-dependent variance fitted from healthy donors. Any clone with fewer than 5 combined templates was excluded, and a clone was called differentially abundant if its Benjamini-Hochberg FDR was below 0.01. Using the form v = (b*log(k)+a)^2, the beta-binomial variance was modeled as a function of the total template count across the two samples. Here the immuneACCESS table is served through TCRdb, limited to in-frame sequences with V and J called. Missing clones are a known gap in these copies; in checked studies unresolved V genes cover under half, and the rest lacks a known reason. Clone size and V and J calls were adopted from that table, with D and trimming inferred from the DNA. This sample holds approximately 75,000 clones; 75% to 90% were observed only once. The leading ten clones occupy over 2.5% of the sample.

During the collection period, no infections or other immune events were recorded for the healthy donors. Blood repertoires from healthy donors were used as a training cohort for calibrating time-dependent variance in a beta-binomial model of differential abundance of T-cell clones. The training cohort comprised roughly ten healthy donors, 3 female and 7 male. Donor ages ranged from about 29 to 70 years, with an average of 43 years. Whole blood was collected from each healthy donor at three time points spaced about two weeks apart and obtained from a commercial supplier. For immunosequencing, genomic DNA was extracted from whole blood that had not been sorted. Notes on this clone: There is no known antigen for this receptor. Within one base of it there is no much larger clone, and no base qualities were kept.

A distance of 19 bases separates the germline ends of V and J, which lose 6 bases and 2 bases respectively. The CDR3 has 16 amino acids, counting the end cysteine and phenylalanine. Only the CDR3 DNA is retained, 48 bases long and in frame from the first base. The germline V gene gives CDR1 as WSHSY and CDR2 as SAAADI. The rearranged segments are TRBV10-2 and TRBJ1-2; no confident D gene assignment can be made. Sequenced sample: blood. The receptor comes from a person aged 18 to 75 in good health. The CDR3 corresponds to CASSDQRSGGNYGYTF. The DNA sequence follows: TGCGCCAGCAGCGACCAACGAAGCGGTGGAAACTATGGCTACACCTTC.